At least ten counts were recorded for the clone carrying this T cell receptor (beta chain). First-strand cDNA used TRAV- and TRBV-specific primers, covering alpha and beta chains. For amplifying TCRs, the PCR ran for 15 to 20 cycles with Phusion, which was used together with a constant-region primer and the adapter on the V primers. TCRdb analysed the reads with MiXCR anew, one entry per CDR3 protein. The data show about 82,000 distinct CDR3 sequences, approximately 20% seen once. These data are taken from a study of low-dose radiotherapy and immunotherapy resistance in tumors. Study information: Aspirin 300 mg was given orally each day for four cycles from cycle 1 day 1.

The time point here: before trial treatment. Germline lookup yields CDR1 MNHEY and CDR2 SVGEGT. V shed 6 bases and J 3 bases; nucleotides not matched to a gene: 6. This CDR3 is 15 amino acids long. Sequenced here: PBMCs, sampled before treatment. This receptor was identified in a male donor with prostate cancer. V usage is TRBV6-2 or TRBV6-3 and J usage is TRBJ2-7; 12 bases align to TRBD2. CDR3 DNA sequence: TGTGCCAGCAGCCGCGGGACTAGCGGGTTCTACGAGCAGTACTTC. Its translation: CASSRGTSGFYEQYF.